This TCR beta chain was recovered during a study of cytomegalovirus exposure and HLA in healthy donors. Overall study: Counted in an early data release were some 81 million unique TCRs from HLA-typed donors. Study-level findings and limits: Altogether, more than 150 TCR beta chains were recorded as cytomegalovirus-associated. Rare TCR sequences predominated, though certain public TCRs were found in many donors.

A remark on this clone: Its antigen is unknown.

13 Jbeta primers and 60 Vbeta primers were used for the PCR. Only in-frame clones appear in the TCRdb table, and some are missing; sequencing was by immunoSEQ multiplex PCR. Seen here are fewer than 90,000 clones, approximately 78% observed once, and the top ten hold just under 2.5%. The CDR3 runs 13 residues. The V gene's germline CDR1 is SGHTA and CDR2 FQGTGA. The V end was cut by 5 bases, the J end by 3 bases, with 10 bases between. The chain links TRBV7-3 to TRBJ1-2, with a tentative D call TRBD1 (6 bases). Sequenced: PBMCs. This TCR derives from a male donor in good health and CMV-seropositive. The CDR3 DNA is TGTGCCAGCAGCCCGGACAGAGACTATGGCTACACCTTC. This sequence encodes CASSPDRDYGYTF.